This is a list of T cell receptor beta chains from one sample in a study of blood T cell repertoires in COVID-19. The assay was immunoSEQ multiplex PCR, and TCRdb's table has in-frame clones only and misses some. The profile covers some 83,000 clones, with around nine tenths appearing a single time and around 5% taken by the ten largest. The sequenced material came from peripheral blood. These receptors all stem from a woman at least 80 years old with active or convalescent COVID-19. The CDR3 runs from the conserved cysteine through the conserved F or W. Fields, in order: V gene, D gene, J gene, clone size, CDR3 protein, CDR3 DNA. A D gene is named only where the DNA matches it firmly. Size is omitted from some rows. Given values are once, few, many or a class for expanded clones.

V gene: TRBV10-3; D gene: NA; J gene: TRBJ1-2; clone size: NA; CDR3 protein: CAISEPRQASNPSTF; CDR3 DNA: TGTGCCATCAGTGAACCCCGACAGGCGTCTAACCCCTCCACCTTC
V gene: TRBV20-1; D gene: TRBD2; J gene: TRBJ2-5; clone size: NA; CDR3 protein: CSASHQREVQRTQYF; CDR3 DNA: TGCAGTGCTAGTCACCAGCGGGAGGTCCAGCGGACCCAGTACTTC
V gene: TRBV6-1; D gene: TRBD1; J gene: TRBJ2-7; clone size: NA; CDR3 protein: CASSEGDRASYEQYF; CDR3 DNA: TGTGCCAGCAGTGAAGGAGACAGGGCCTCCTACGAGCAGTACTTC
V gene: TRBV5-1; D gene: TRBD1; J gene: TRBJ2-2; clone size: NA; CDR3 protein: CASSFDRGRGGELFF; CDR3 DNA: TGCGCCAGCAGCTTCGACAGGGGGAGAGGCGGGGAGCTGTTTTTT
V gene: TRBV19; D gene: NA; J gene: TRBJ2-1; clone size: few; CDR3 protein: CARRPGAGRTGRGEQFF; CDR3 DNA: TGTGCCCGTCGTCCCGGGGCGGGGAGGACAGGGAGGGGTGAGCAGTTCTTC
V gene: TRBV15; D gene: TRBD1; J gene: TRBJ2-7; clone size: few; CDR3 protein: CATSRDRGGARAGQYF; CDR3 DNA: TGTGCCACCAGCAGAGACCGAGGGGGCGCAAGGGCGGGGCAGTACTTC
V gene: TRBV6-5; D gene: NA; J gene: TRBJ1-1; clone size: NA; CDR3 protein: CASSRRREFPEAFF; CDR3 DNA: TGTGCCAGCAGCCGGCGCAGGGAATTCCCTGAAGCTTTCTTT
V gene: TRBV5-1; D gene: TRBD1; J gene: TRBJ1-2; clone size: NA; CDR3 protein: CASSTTGLYGYTF; CDR3 DNA: TGCGCCAGCAGCACGACAGGGCTCTATGGCTACACCTTC
V gene: TRBV5-5; D gene: NA; J gene: TRBJ2-5; clone size: NA; CDR3 protein: CASSLARTAQETQYF; CDR3 DNA: TGTGCCAGCAGCTTGGCCCGAACAGCTCAAGAGACCCAGTACTTC
V gene: TRBV3-1/TRBV3-2; D gene: TRBD2; J gene: TRBJ2-7; clone size: NA; CDR3 protein: CASSQDSASGRYEQYF; CDR3 DNA: TGTGCCAGCAGCCAGGACTCGGCTAGCGGGAGATACGAGCAGTACTTC
V gene: TRBV7-9; D gene: TRBD2; J gene: TRBJ2-7; clone size: NA; CDR3 protein: CASSLSGGGSYEQYF; CDR3 DNA: TGTGCCAGCAGCTTATCGGGCGGGGGTTCCTACGAGCAGTACTTC
V gene: TRBV7-9; D gene: TRBD2; J gene: TRBJ2-7; clone size: NA; CDR3 protein: CASSLGTSGRAGYEQYF; CDR3 DNA: TGTGCCAGCAGCCTCGGGACTAGCGGGAGGGCTGGATACGAGCAGTACTTC
V gene: TRBV5-1; D gene: NA; J gene: TRBJ2-7; clone size: NA; CDR3 protein: CASSGTGTGAEQYF; CDR3 DNA: TGCGCCAGCAGCGGAACCGGGACGGGAGCCGAGCAGTACTTC
V gene: TRBV19; D gene: NA; J gene: TRBJ1-1; clone size: NA; CDR3 protein: CASSTTGATEAFF; CDR3 DNA: TGTGCCAGTAGTACAACTGGAGCAACTGAAGCTTTCTTT
V gene: TRBV30; D gene: TRBD2; J gene: TRBJ2-4; clone size: NA; CDR3 protein: CAWKKAGVNIQYF; CDR3 DNA: TGTGCCTGGAAAAAAGCGGGAGTTAACATTCAGTACTTC
V gene: TRBV7-8; D gene: TRBD2; J gene: TRBJ2-7; clone size: NA; CDR3 protein: CASSLDRFLSSGRNYEQYF; CDR3 DNA: TGTGCCAGCAGCTTAGACCGCTTCTTGTCTAGCGGGAGGAACTACGAGCAGTACTTC
V gene: TRBV19; D gene: TRBD1; J gene: TRBJ1-2; clone size: NA; CDR3 protein: CASSLQGASTNYGYTF; CDR3 DNA: TGTGCCAGTAGTCTGCAGGGGGCTTCTACTAACTATGGCTACACCTTC
V gene: TRBV7-2; D gene: NA; J gene: TRBJ1-1; clone size: once; CDR3 protein: CASSLDAGLNTEAFF; CDR3 DNA: TGTGCCAGCAGCTTAGATGCAGGGTTGAACACTGAAGCTTTCTTT
V gene: TRBV5-1; D gene: NA; J gene: TRBJ2-5; clone size: NA; CDR3 protein: CASSKQGGQETQYF; CDR3 DNA: TGCGCCAGCAGCAAGCAGGGGGGCCAAGAGACCCAGTACTTC
V gene: TRBV19; D gene: NA; J gene: TRBJ1-6; clone size: few; CDR3 protein: CASSTLSYNSPLHF; CDR3 DNA: TGTGCCAGTAGTACCCTCTCCTATAATTCACCCCTCCACTTT
V gene: TRBV10-3; D gene: NA; J gene: TRBJ2-5; clone size: NA; CDR3 protein: CAISESAETQYF; CDR3 DNA: TGTGCCATCAGTGAGTCGGCCGAGACCCAGTACTTC
V gene: TRBV5-8; D gene: NA; J gene: TRBJ2-1; clone size: NA; CDR3 protein: CASSLGDSLSSYNEQFF; CDR3 DNA: TGTGCCAGCAGCTTAGGGGACTCCCTGAGCTCCTACAATGAGCAGTTCTTC
V gene: TRBV2; D gene: NA; J gene: TRBJ2-7; clone size: NA; CDR3 protein: CASSEGQGISYEQYF; CDR3 DNA: TGTGCCAGCAGTGAAGGGCAGGGAATATCCTACGAGCAGTACTTC
V gene: TRBV19; D gene: TRBD2; J gene: TRBJ2-1; clone size: few; CDR3 protein: CASSIPGLAGATTHYNEQFF; CDR3 DNA: TGTGCCAGTAGTATACCGGGGCTAGCGGGGGCTACTACCCACTACAATGAGCAGTTCTTC
V gene: TRBV25-1; D gene: TRBD2; J gene: TRBJ2-5; clone size: NA; CDR3 protein: CASSALAGRQETQYF; CDR3 DNA: TGTGCCAGCAGTGCTCTAGCGGGGCGCCAAGAGACCCAGTACTTC
V gene: TRBV28; D gene: TRBD1; J gene: TRBJ1-2; clone size: NA; CDR3 protein: CASRSRRDRVNYGYTF; CDR3 DNA: TGTGCCAGCAGATCGCGCCGGGACAGGGTTAACTATGGCTACACCTTC
V gene: TRBV5-4; D gene: TRBD2; J gene: TRBJ2-7; clone size: NA; CDR3 protein: CASSLAHPSGGSYEQYF; CDR3 DNA: TGTGCCAGCAGCTTAGCCCACCCTAGCGGGGGAAGCTACGAGCAGTACTTC
V gene: TRBV2; D gene: NA; J gene: TRBJ2-7; clone size: NA; CDR3 protein: CASSETPGVGYF; CDR3 DNA: TGTGCCAGCAGTGAAACTCCGGGAGTTGGTTACTTC
V gene: TRBV19; D gene: NA; J gene: TRBJ1-2; clone size: few; CDR3 protein: CASTRGSNYGYTF; CDR3 DNA: TGTGCCAGTACCAGGGGTTCTAACTATGGCTACACCTTC
V gene: TRBV7-9; D gene: TRBD2; J gene: TRBJ2-3; clone size: NA; CDR3 protein: CASSPSGGHSSTDTQYF; CDR3 DNA: TGTGCCAGCAGTCCTAGCGGGGGCCACTCGAGCACAGATACGCAGTATTTT
V gene: TRBV4-3; D gene: TRBD1; J gene: TRBJ2-2; clone size: few; CDR3 protein: CASSTGDRNTGELFF; CDR3 DNA: TGCGCCAGCAGCACAGGGGACAGAAACACCGGGGAGCTGTTTTTT
V gene: TRBV24-1; D gene: NA; J gene: TRBJ2-2; clone size: NA; CDR3 protein: CATSPLTNTGELFF; CDR3 DNA: TGTGCCACCAGTCCCCTAACGAACACCGGGGAGCTGTTTTTT
V gene: TRBV30; D gene: TRBD1; J gene: TRBJ1-6; clone size: NA; CDR3 protein: CAWSVGTGDSPLHF; CDR3 DNA: TGTGCCTGGAGTGTAGGGACAGGGGATTCACCCCTCCACTTT
V gene: TRBV10-1; D gene: NA; J gene: TRBJ2-3; clone size: NA; CDR3 protein: CASSDRSTSTDTQYF; CDR3 DNA: TGCGCCAGCAGTGATCGGTCCACGAGCACAGATACGCAGTATTTT
V gene: TRBV29-1; D gene: NA; J gene: TRBJ2-3; clone size: NA; CDR3 protein: CSVVRAGDTQYF; CDR3 DNA: TGCAGCGTTGTAAGGGCGGGAGATACGCAGTATTTT
V gene: TRBV7-9; D gene: TRBD2; J gene: TRBJ2-1; clone size: NA; CDR3 protein: CASSYSGGPNEQFF; CDR3 DNA: TGTGCCAGCAGCTATAGCGGGGGCCCCAATGAGCAGTTCTTC
V gene: TRBV7-2; D gene: NA; J gene: TRBJ1-2; clone size: NA; CDR3 protein: CASSRTELYGYTF; CDR3 DNA: TGTGCCAGCAGCCGGACAGAACTTTATGGCTACACCTTC